The source of this T cell receptor (beta chain) is a study of T-cell memory formation after mild COVID-19. Regarding the study as a whole: Contracting CD4+ clones sat mainly in CM and EM; CD8+ in EMRA. Clones that contracted from day 15 to 85 had balanced CD4/CD8; later expanders were CD4+ biased.

The 5'RACE method, run with constant-segment primers, produced TCR alpha and TCR beta cDNA libraries (carrying sample barcodes and UMIs). TCRdb redid the calling of the 5' RACE reads with MiXCR, one entry per CDR3 protein. Altogether fewer than 140,000 distinct CDR3 sequences are present, around 15% being singletons, with the ten largest covering 28%. This clonotype was counted only a few times. What it recognizes is unknown. Trimming took 1 base from V and 4 from J, leaving 23 bases between them. The CDR3 is made up of 18 amino acids. Germline CDR1 and CDR2: MGHRA and YSYEKL. The specimen was PBMCs or a T cell subset sorted from them (not recorded which). This chain links TRBV4-1 with TRBJ2-7; perhaps TRBD2 as D (5 bases). The source is an adult woman who had mild COVID-19 (a few samples of this study predate the infection). Cell type and time point are not known. CDR3 region: CASSQAPLRTGITYEQYF. Written as DNA, the CDR3 is TGCGCCAGCAGCCAAGCTCCCCTTCGGACGGGGATTACATACGAGCAGTACTTC.